The clone carrying this T cell receptor (beta chain) was counted a few times. This sample is drawn from a study of T-cell reconstitution after alpha-beta-depleted transplantation in children. Unique molecular identifiers were used in preparing the TCRbeta library. MiXCR was run by TCRdb on the PCR reads, yielding one entry per CDR3 protein. The sample yields roughly 300,000 distinct CDR3 sequences, under 13% seen once. The CDR3 sequence is 14 residues long. V lost 0 bases and J 4 bases, leaving 9 bases between the germline ends. Germline V gene data show CDR1 as LGHNA and CDR2 as YNFKEQ. This receptor was identified in a human donor who donated a stem cell graft to a child with acute lymphoblastic leukemia. The V and J genes are TRBV4-2 and TRBJ2-5; tentative D call: TRBD2 (6 bases). This material consisted of PBMCs from the stem cell graft donor, taken from the stem cell graft. CDR3 sequence: CASSQELGGETQYF. The CDR3 nucleotides read TGTGCCAGCAGCCAAGAACTGGGGGGAGAGACCCAGTACTTC.